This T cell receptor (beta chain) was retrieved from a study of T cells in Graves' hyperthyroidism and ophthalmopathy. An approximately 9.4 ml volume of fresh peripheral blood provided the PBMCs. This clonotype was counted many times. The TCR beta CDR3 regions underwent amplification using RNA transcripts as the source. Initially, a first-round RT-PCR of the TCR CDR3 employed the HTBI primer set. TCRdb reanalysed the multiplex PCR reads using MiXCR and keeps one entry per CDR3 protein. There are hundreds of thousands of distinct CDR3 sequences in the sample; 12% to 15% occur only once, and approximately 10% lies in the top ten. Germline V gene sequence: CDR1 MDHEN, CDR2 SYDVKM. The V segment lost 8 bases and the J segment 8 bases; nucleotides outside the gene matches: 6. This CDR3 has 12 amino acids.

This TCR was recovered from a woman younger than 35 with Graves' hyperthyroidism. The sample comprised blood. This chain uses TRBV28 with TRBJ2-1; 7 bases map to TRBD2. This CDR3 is CASWRGWDEQFF. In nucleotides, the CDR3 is TGTGCCAGCTGGCGGGGGTGGGATGAGCAGTTCTTC.